The clone carrying this T cell receptor beta chain has at least ten counts. Antigen specificity is unknown. The data belong to a study of T-cell memory formation after mild COVID-19. Background on the study: Clusters were largely donor specific. General study results and limits: Whereas later expanders leaned CD4+, clones contracting day 15 to 85 showed a balanced CD4/CD8 makeup. Among CD4+ contracting clones, most were CM and EM, and CD8+ ones EMRA.

A 5'RACE reaction primed in the constant segment made cDNA libraries of TCR alpha and TCR beta, and these carried sample barcodes and UMIs. TCRdb ran MiXCR on the 5' RACE reads and lists one entry per CDR3 protein. The data contain almost 350,000 distinct CDR3 sequences, about 20% of them seen just once; the ten biggest clones take up around a fifth. Germline CDR1 and CDR2: SGHAT and FQNNGV. Trimming cost V 4 bases and J 4 bases, with 10 bases left between them. The length of the CDR3 is 13 residues. The J gene is TRBJ1-1, the V gene TRBV11-2, with D possibly TRBD1 on 6 matching bases. The TCR sequence derives from a man between 18 and 29 years old who had mild COVID-19 (a few samples of this study predate the infection). Cell type and time point are not known. Sequencing used PBMCs or a T cell subset sorted from them (not recorded which). Here the CDR3 DNA reads TGTGCCAGCAGCTCAGGACAGACCACTGAAGCTTTCTTT. Translated: CASSSGQTTEAFF.